These T cell receptor beta chains were read from a single sample in a study of T cells in Graves' hyperthyroidism and ophthalmopathy. Via MiXCR, TCRdb re-called the multiplex PCR reads, giving one row per CDR3 protein. The sample holds over 400,000 distinct CDR3 sequences, 22% seen once. Sequences were obtained from blood. The source of these receptors is a woman between 65 and 79 years old with Graves' ophthalmopathy. The CDR3 runs from the conserved cysteine through the conserved F or W.

CDR3: CASTPPDRGFYEQYF; J: TRBJ2-7; V: TRBV6-2/TRBV6-3
CDR3: CATSDAGDGIRETQYF; J: TRBJ2-5; V: TRBV24-1
CDR3: CSARMTSGGGLNTGELFF; J: TRBJ2-2; V: TRBV20-1
CDR3: CASSFRRVHEQYF; J: TRBJ2-7; V: TRBV27
CDR3: CASSLGQGAGTDTQYF; J: TRBJ2-3; V: TRBV5-1
CDR3: CSARELNYQPQHF; J: TRBJ1-5; V: TRBV20-1
CDR3: CASSSPGGPSTDTQYF; J: TRBJ2-3; V: TRBV27
CDR3: CASSLPGTVNTEAFF; J: TRBJ1-1; V: TRBV30
CDR3: CSASEHGALYF; J: TRBJ2-5; V: TRBV20-1
CDR3: CASSYRDTGANVLTF; J: TRBJ2-6; V: TRBV7-9
CDR3: CASSLGTSLSSYEQYF; J: TRBJ2-7; V: TRBV28
CDR3: CSASSGTSGANVLTF; J: TRBJ2-6; V: TRBV20-1
CDR3: CSASPGTSSEQFF; J: TRBJ2-1; V: TRBV20-1
CDR3: CASTLAGGLSEQYF; J: TRBJ2-7; V: TRBV6-2/TRBV6-3
CDR3: CASSLVADTQYF; J: TRBJ2-3; V: TRBV5-1
CDR3: CSAGPGQGSEKLFF; J: TRBJ1-4; V: TRBV20-1
CDR3: CASSLGGGWESSYEQYF; J: TRBJ2-7; V: TRBV7-8
CDR3: CASSLAGQGTLNTEAFF; J: TRBJ1-1; V: TRBV7-2
CDR3: CASSPGTSGHYNEQFF; J: TRBJ2-1; V: TRBV9
CDR3: CSARDRLAGGRYNEQFF; J: TRBJ2-1; V: TRBV20-1
CDR3: CASSPMTANYGYTF; J: TRBJ1-2; V: TRBV7-2
CDR3: CASKRQDMNTEAFF; J: TRBJ1-1; V: TRBV5-1
CDR3: CASSLSTGRNEQFF; J: TRBJ2-1; V: TRBV5-6
CDR3: CASSPWTNPYNEQFF; J: TRBJ2-1; V: TRBV7-6
CDR3: CASSPSSGTYEQYF; J: TRBJ2-7; V: TRBV18
CDR3: CASRRLGPSSYNEQFF; J: TRBJ2-1; V: TRBV19
CDR3: CASSLSEYNEQFF; J: TRBJ2-1; V: TRBV5-1
CDR3: CASGSDPSGLTNNEQFF; J: TRBJ2-1; V: TRBV12-5
CDR3: CASSLGGARNQPQHF; J: TRBJ1-5; V: TRBV28
CDR3: CASSVRAQSTDTQYF; J: TRBJ2-3; V: TRBV9
CDR3: CASSLDRRLSSYNEQFF; J: TRBJ2-1; V: TRBV11-2
CDR3: CASSLLGGLLGGEQFF; J: TRBJ2-1; V: TRBV11-2
CDR3: CASSKQGSAEAFF; J: TRBJ1-1; V: TRBV3-1
CDR3: CASSELGGGTEAFF; J: TRBJ1-1; V: TRBV2
CDR3: CASRVSGATGIYEQYF; J: TRBJ2-7; V: TRBV28
CDR3: CASSAGLAGVDEQFF; J: TRBJ2-1; V: TRBV3-1
CDR3: CASSPSPGLTGREKLFF; J: TRBJ1-4; V: TRBV28